What follows are 9 T cell receptor beta chains derived from one specimen sequenced in a study of blood T cell repertoires in COVID-19 (TCRdb year 2020). Receptors were amplified or captured by the immunoSEQ multiplex PCR assay. Here the immuneACCESS table is served through TCRdb, limited to in-frame sequences with V and J called. Missing clones are a known gap in these copies; in checked studies unresolved V genes cover under half, and the rest lacks a known reason. For this sample there are some 260,000 clones; roughly four fifths appear just once. Roughly 10% of the sample is in the top ten clones. The sample taken for sequencing was peripheral blood. Receptors originate from a man older than 75 with acute or convalescent COVID-19.

V and J are TRBV6-2 or TRBV6-3 and TRBJ1-5, with 9 bases that match TRBD1. The CDR3 covers 15 residues. In germline, CDR1 is MNHEY, CDR2 SVGEGT. V trimming: 6 bases; J trimming: 3 bases; junction bases outside the gene matches: 6. The CDR3 sequence is CASSRGTGNNQPQHF. CDR3 sequence (DNA): TGTGCCAGCAGCCGCGGGACAGGGAACAATCAGCCCCAGCATTTT.

This chain connects TRBV27 to TRBJ1-6; D is perhaps TRBD1 (5 bases). This CDR3 comprises 16 residues. CDR1 MNHEY and CDR2 SMNVEV come from the germline V gene (reference sequence). Trimming pared 5 bases from V and 10 bases from J, leaving 21 bases between. The CDR3 sequence is CASSTLPQGSRSPLHF. In DNA, the CDR3 is TGTGCCAGCAGTACCCTTCCCCAGGGATCTCGATCACCCCTCCACTTT.

The chain carries TRBV5-4 and TRBJ2-1; TRBD2 matches 8 bases. The CDR3 contains 16 residues. Trimming removed 5 bases from V and 5 bases from J; junction bases left unmatched: 12. Germline V gene data show CDR1 as SGHNT and CDR2 as YYREEE (reference sequence). The CDR3 region is CASRPRPGLGDNEQFF. The CDR3 nucleotides are TGTGCCAGCAGACCGCGGCCGGGACTAGGAGACAATGAGCAGTTCTTC. The full variable domain, its missing parts supplied by reference TRBV5-4 and TRBJ2-1, is ETGVTQSPTHLIKTRGQQVTLRCSSQSGHNTVSWYQQALGQGPQFIFQYYREEENGRGNFPPRFSGLQFPNYSSELNVNALELDDSALYLCASRPRPGLGDNEQFFGPGTRLTVL.

The genes are TRBV7-2 and TRBJ2-2; TRBD2 is a possible D gene (5 bases). V was clipped by 7 bases and J by 1 base, with 13 bases between them. This CDR3 is built from 15 residues. Germline CDR1 and CDR2: SGHTA and FQGNSA. CDR3 sequence: CASTPLAGNTGELFF. The DNA of the CDR3 is TGTGCCAGCACCCCTTTGGCGGGGAACACCGGGGAGCTGTTTTTT.

The chain has TRBV3-1 (or the pseudogene TRBV3-2) and TRBJ1-1; D perhaps matches TRBD1 (5 bases). Germline values: CDR1 LGHDT, CDR2 YNNKEL (reference sequence). The CDR3 totals 14 residues. Trimming stripped 6 bases from V and 1 base from J, with 12 bases between. The chain's CDR3 is CASRNQGRNTEAFF. The CDR3 DNA follows: TGTGCCAGCAGGAATCAGGGAAGGAACACTGAAGCTTTCTTT.

The chain employs TRBV1 and TRBJ2-1; the table calls TRBD1, which could not be checked here. TRBV1 is labeled a pseudogene. The CDR3 sequence is 16 residues long. CDR3 region: CTSSPSGLPSYNEQFF. Here the CDR3 DNA reads TGCACCAGCAGCCCCTCAGGGCTCCCATCCTACAATGAGCAGTTCTTC.

The rearrangement joins TRBV5-1 to TRBJ2-3, with D maybe TRBD1 (5 bases). CDR3 size: 14 residues. CDR1 is SGHRS, CDR2 YFSETQ, per germline. V shed 5 bases and J shed 0 bases, with 10 bases lying between them. The CDR3 loop reads CASRKQASTDTQYF. Here the CDR3 DNA reads TGCGCCAGCAGGAAACAGGCCAGCACAGATACGCAGTATTTT.

On this clone itself: Other DNA sequences within the sample encode an identical CDR3. The chain employs TRBV7-2 and TRBJ1-5; 7 bases agree with TRBD1. The CDR3 runs to 15 residues. CDR1 and CDR2 from the germline V gene are SGHTA and FQGNSA. V lost 5 bases to trimming and J lost 1 base; unmatched junction nucleotides: 5. CDR3 loop: CASSADRVSNQPQHF. In DNA form, the CDR3 reads TGTGCCAGCAGCGCCGACAGGGTCAGCAATCAGCCCCAGCATTTT.

The chain is built from TRBV18 and TRBJ1-1; D might be TRBD1 (6 bases). V dropped 3 bases and J dropped 6 bases, with 23 bases sitting between them. Germline values: CDR1 KGHSH, CDR2 LQKENI. This CDR3 spans 17 amino acids. CDR3 region: CASSPRGRQAGGSEAFF. The CDR3 coding sequence is TGTGCCAGCTCACCCCGGGGACGACAGGCGGGGGGCTCTGAAGCTTTCTTT. Full variable domain (missing parts from reference TRBV18 and TRBJ1-1): NAGVMQNPRHLVRRRGQEARLRCSPMKGHSHVYWYRQLPEEGLKFMVYLQKENIIDESGMPKERFSAEFPKEGPSILRIQQVVRGDSAAYFCASSPRGRQAGGSEAFFGQGTRLTVV.